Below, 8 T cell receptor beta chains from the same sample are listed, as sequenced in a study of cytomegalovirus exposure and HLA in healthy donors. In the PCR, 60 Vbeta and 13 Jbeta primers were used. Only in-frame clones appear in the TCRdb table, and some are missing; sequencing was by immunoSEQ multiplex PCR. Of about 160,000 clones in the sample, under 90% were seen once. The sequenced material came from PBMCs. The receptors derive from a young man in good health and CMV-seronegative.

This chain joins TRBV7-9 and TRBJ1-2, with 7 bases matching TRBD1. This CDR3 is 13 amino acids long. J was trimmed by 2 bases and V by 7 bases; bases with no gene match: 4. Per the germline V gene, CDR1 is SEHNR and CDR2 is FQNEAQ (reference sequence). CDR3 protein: CASISDRNYGYTF. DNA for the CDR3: TGTGCCAGCATCTCGGACAGGAACTATGGCTACACCTTC.

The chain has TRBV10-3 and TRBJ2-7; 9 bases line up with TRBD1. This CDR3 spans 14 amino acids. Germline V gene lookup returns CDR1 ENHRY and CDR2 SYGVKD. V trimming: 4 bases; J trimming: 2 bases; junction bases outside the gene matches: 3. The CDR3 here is CAISGDRGAYEQYF. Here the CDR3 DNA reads TGTGCCATCAGTGGAGACAGGGGGGCCTACGAGCAGTACTTC.

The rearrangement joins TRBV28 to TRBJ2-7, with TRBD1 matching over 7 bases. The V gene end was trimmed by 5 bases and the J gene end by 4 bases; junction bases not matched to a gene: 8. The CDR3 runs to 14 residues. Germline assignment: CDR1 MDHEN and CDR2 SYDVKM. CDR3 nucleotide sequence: TGTGCCAGCAGTGGCGACAGGGTCGGGTACGAGCAGTACTTC. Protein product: CASSGDRVGYEQYF.

The CDR3 DNA reads TGCAGCGTTGATCGGAACACTGAAGCTTTCTTT. It specifies CSVDRNTEAFF. The rearrangement joins TRBV29-1 to TRBJ1-1; D ambiguous. The CDR3 runs 11 residues. Trimming cost V 3 bases and J 1 base, with 3 bases left between them. Germline V gene sequence: CDR1 SQVTM, CDR2 ANQGSEA.

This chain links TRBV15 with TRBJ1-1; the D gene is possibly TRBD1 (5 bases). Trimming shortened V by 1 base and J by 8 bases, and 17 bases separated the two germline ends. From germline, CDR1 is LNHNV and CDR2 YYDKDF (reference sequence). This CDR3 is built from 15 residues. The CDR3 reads CATSRGEQALREAFF. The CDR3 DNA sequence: TGTGCCACCAGCAGAGGGGAACAGGCCCTACGAGAAGCTTTCTTT.

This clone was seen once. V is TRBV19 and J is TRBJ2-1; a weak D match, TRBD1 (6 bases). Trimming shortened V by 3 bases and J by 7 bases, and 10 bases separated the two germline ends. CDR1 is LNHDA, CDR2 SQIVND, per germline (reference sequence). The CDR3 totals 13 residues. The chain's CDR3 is CASSILQGNEQFF. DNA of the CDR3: TGTGCCAGTAGTATCCTACAGGGTAATGAGCAGTTCTTC. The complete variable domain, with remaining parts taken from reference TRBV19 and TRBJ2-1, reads DGGITQSPKYLFRKEGQNVTLSCEQNLNHDAMYWYRQDPGQGLRLIYYSQIVNDFQKGDIAEGYSVSREKKESFPLTVTSAQKNPTAFYLCASSILQGNEQFFGPGTRLTVL.

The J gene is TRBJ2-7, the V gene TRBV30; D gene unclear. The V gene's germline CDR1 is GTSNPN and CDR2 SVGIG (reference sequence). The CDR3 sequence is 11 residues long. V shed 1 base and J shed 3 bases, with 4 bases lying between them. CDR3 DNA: TGTGCCTGGAGTGACGGCTACGAGCAGTACTTC. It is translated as CAWSDGYEQYF.

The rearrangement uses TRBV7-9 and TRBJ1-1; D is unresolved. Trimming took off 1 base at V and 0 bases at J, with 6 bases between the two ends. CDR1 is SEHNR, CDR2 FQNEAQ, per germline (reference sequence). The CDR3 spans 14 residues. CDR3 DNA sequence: TGTGCCAGCAGCTTAGGGAGAGTGAACACTGAAGCTTTCTTT. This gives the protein CASSLGRVNTEAFF.